These 5 T cell receptor beta chains came from one sample sequenced in a study of cytomegalovirus exposure and HLA in healthy donors. Amplification used 60 Vbeta primers and 13 Jbeta primers. Profiled with immunoSEQ multiplex PCR; TCRdb holds only in-frame clones, not every one. The repertoire holds a few hundred thousand clones, with around 85% as singletons. Sample: PBMCs. These receptors were collected from a girl aged 2-10 years in good health and CMV-seronegative.

This sequence joins TRBV27 and TRBJ2-7; a possible D gene is TRBD1 (5 bases). V was shortened by 3 bases and J by 3 bases, with 12 bases between the two germline ends. CDR3 length: 14 residues. Germline V gene lookup returns CDR1 MNHEY and CDR2 SMNVEV (reference sequence). In DNA, the CDR3 is TGTGCCAGCAGTTTTGGGAACACAGGCTACGAGCAGTACTTC. It encodes CASSFGNTGYEQYF.

This clone was detected only once. This chain joins TRBV9 and TRBJ1-4; D unresolved. The germline V gene has CDR1 SGDLS and CDR2 YYNGEE. This CDR3 comprises 14 residues. With 5 bases removed from V and 8 bases from J, the gap between germline ends came to 16 bases. In nucleotides, the CDR3 is TGTGCCAGCAGTCGCGAGGGAATAGGGGAAAAACTGTTTTTT. It translates to CASSREGIGEKLFF.

The chain links TRBV5-1 to TRBJ1-1; no firm D call. V dropped 4 bases and J dropped 0 bases, with 10 bases sitting between them. The CDR3 sequence is 14 residues long. Germline V lookup: CDR1 SGHRS, CDR2 YFSETQ. CDR3 DNA: TGCGCCAGCAGCGTACTGCCCCTGAACACTGAAGCTTTCTTT. It yields the protein CASSVLPLNTEAFF.

The rearrangement links TRBV19 to TRBJ2-6; 8 bases fit TRBD1. Trimming removed 4 bases from V and 0 bases from J; junction bases left unmatched: 5. Germline V gene lookup returns CDR1 LNHDA and CDR2 SQIVND (reference sequence). The CDR3 length is 17 residues. The CDR3 DNA follows: TGTGCCAGTAGTAAACGGACAGGGACCTCTGGGGCCAACGTCCTGACTTTC. Protein sequence: CASSKRTGTSGANVLTF. The variable domain in full, completed from reference TRBV19 and TRBJ2-6, reads DGGITQSPKYLFRKEGQNVTLSCEQNLNHDAMYWYRQDPGQGLRLIYYSQIVNDFQKGDIAEGYSVSREKKESFPLTVTSAQKNPTAFYLCASSKRTGTSGANVLTFGAGSRLTVL.

The chain joins TRBV18 to TRBJ1-4; D gene uncertain. This CDR3 is 12 amino acids long. Germline V lookup: CDR1 KGHSH, CDR2 LQKENI. Between the trimmed V and J ends, which lost 4 bases and 8 bases, there was a span of 8 bases. The CDR3 region has the DNA TGTGCCAGCTCACTTCCGGGGGAAAAACTGTTTTTT. Amino acid sequence: CASSLPGEKLFF.